The entry below gives a single T cell receptor (beta chain) sequence along with its context. These data come from a study of blood T cell repertoires in COVID-19. Turning to the study itself: Donors in the United States, Italy and Spain gave samples during acute or convalescent COVID-19. Sources were T cells, B-cell-depleted T cells, or PBMCs; the material itself was cDNA or gDNA.

As originally analysed: Nucleated cell counts were estimated from reference gene primer amplification. The method was immunoSEQ multiplex PCR; TCRdb's version includes in-frame clones alone and lacks a portion of them. The V and J calls and clone size were taken over from that table, and D and trimming were inferred from the DNA. The sample lists about 230,000 clones, approximately 83% occurring once. CDR3 length: 15 amino acids. The germline V gene has CDR1 SGHVS and CDR2 FQNEAQ. The junction had 12 bases not matched to a gene; V was cut back by 1 base and J by 10 bases. The origin of this receptor is a man aged 35-49 years with acute or convalescent COVID-19. The rearrangement uses TRBV7-8 and TRBJ1-1; 7 bases fit TRBD1. Sequenced: peripheral blood. The CDR3 here is CASSLEGERGPGAFF. In DNA form, the CDR3 reads TGTGCCAGCAGCTTAGAGGGAGAGAGGGGGCCAGGAGCTTTCTTT.